This T cell receptor (beta chain) appears in the sequencing data of a study of T-cell memory formation after mild COVID-19. Study-wide points: Prior to infection, memory already included some responding clones, suggesting cross-reactive memory joined.

The table lists this clonotype with a few counts. The antigen is undetermined. Germline V CDR1 and CDR2: KGHSH, LQKENI. V was clipped by 3 bases and J by 9 bases; unmatched bases: 8. This CDR3 is 15 amino acids long. Via MiXCR, TCRdb re-called the 5' RACE reads, giving one row per CDR3 protein. The sample gives about 130,000 distinct CDR3 sequences, about 18% of which show up once; 4.5% to 5.5% is in the top ten. Sequenced sample: PBMCs or a T cell subset sorted from them (not recorded which). The chain couples TRBV18 to TRBJ1-6; TRBD1 matches at 7 bases. The sequence was obtained from a man younger than 30 who had mild COVID-19 (a few samples of this study predate the infection). Cell type and time point are not known. CDR3 loop: CASSPPGRDSSPLHF. The DNA of the CDR3 is TGTGCCAGCTCACCCCCCGGCAGGGACAGTTCACCCCTCCACTTT.